This T cell receptor beta chain stems from a study of shared clonotypes between healthy human individuals. Trimming took 3 bases from V and 6 from J; bases not matched to a gene: 4. The CDR3 has 13 residues. Germline V CDR1 and CDR2: LGHNA, YNFKEQ. Every subset's genomic DNA went evenly onto several immunoSEQ plates. Libraries were prepared by immunoSEQ multiplex PCR; TCRdb keeps only in-frame clonotypes and omits some of them. The repertoire holds around 450,000 clones, about four fifths seen once, with under 15% in the top ten. This clone was recorded a few times. The sample consisted of PBMCs. V usage is TRBV4-2 and J usage is TRBJ2-7, with 8 bases fitting TRBD1. The receptor comes from a woman aged 40 to 49 in good health. Some clones in this sample may be carry-over from other donors' samples. CDR3: CASSQDRVGEQYF. CDR3 nucleotides: TGTGCCAGCAGCCAGGACAGGGTGGGCGAGCAGTACTTC.